Listed below are T cell receptor beta chains from one sample, sequenced in a study of T-cell reconstitution after alpha-beta-depleted transplantation in children. TCRdb reprocessed the PCR reads via MiXCR and lists one record per CDR3 protein. The sample records hundreds of thousands of distinct CDR3 sequences, 15% to 20% being singletons. Source: PBMCs from the stem cell graft donor, taken from the stem cell graft. These receptors originate from a human donor who donated a stem cell graft to a child with acute lymphoblastic leukemia. The CDR3 runs from the conserved cysteine through the conserved F or W. Fields, in order: V gene, clone size, J gene, D gene, CDR3 protein, CDR3 DNA. A D gene is named only where the DNA matches it firmly. Expanded clones are given a class, and other clones once, few, many or no size at all.

V: TRBV5-1; size: once; J: TRBJ2-7; D: -; CDR3: CASRGEHASYEQYF; DNA: TGCGCCAGCAGGGGGGAGCACGCATCCTACGAGCAGTACTTC
V: TRBV18; size: -; J: TRBJ2-7; D: -; CDR3: CASSLRDGLTYEQYF; DNA: TGTGCCAGCTCACTTCGGGACGGACTAACTTACGAGCAGTACTTC
V: TRBV11-1; size: few; J: TRBJ2-2; D: -; CDR3: CASSRGSPSAGELFF; DNA: TGTGCCAGCAGCCGTGGGAGTCCCTCGGCCGGGGAGCTGTTTTTT
V: TRBV15; size: few; J: TRBJ2-5; D: -; CDR3: CATSPRTAGETQYF; DNA: TGTGCCACCAGCCCGCGGACAGCGGGGGAGACCCAGTACTTC
V: TRBV10-2; size: -; J: TRBJ1-2; D: -; CDR3: CASSEGWGSNYGYTF; DNA: TGCGCCAGCAGTGAGGGGTGGGGTAGTAACTATGGCTACACCTTC
V: TRBV19; size: -; J: TRBJ2-2; D: -; CDR3: CASSMPGWELFF; DNA: TGTGCCAGTAGTATGCCGGGCTGGGAGCTGTTTTTT
V: TRBV7-9; size: -; J: TRBJ2-1; D: -; CDR3: CASSLAFNEQFF; DNA: TGTGCCAGCAGCTTAGCGTTCAATGAGCAGTTCTTC
V: TRBV29-1; size: -; J: TRBJ2-7; D: -; CDR3: CSVECLSNYEQYF; DNA: TGCAGCGTTGAGTGTCTGTCGAACTACGAGCAGTACTTC
V: TRBV6-1; size: few; J: TRBJ1-1; D: -; CDR3: CASSEGPFRGAFF; DNA: TGTGCCAGCAGTGAGGGGCCTTTCCGTGGGGCTTTCTTT
V: TRBV4-2; size: -; J: TRBJ1-1; D: -; CDR3: CASSHLDRLGTEAFF; DNA: TGTGCCAGCAGCCATCTCGACAGATTAGGCACTGAAGCTTTCTTT
V: TRBV12-3/TRBV12-4; size: few; J: TRBJ1-1; D: -; CDR3: CASRDQGWAEAFF; DNA: TGTGCCAGCAGGGATCAGGGGTGGGCTGAAGCTTTCTTT
V: TRBV7-9; size: few; J: TRBJ2-7; D: -; CDR3: CAIADYEQYF; DNA: TGTGCCATCGCCGACTACGAGCAGTACTTC
V: TRBV6-2/TRBV6-3; size: -; J: TRBJ2-4; D: TRBD2; CDR3: CASSYSPAGGRNIQYF; DNA: TGTGCCAGCAGTTACTCACCAGCGGGAGGGCGTAACATTCAGTACTTC
V: TRBV9; size: -; J: TRBJ2-1; D: TRBD2; CDR3: CASSAGTSGRSPWNEQFF; DNA: TGTGCCAGCAGCGCGGGGACTAGCGGGAGATCTCCGTGGAATGAGCAGTTCTTC
V: TRBV12-3/TRBV12-4; size: -; J: TRBJ2-7; D: -; CDR3: CASRDPLGAYEQYF; DNA: TGTGCCAGCAGAGACCCTCTAGGGGCCTACGAGCAGTACTTC
V: TRBV5-1; size: few; J: TRBJ2-7; D: TRBD1; CDR3: CASSTDRAYEQYF; DNA: TGCGCCAGCAGCACCGACAGGGCGTACGAGCAGTACTTC
V: TRBV5-1; size: -; J: TRBJ1-2; D: TRBD1; CDR3: CASRSIDRVYGYTF; DNA: TGCGCCAGCAGGTCCATCGACAGGGTGTATGGCTACACCTTC
V: TRBV29-1; size: -; J: TRBJ1-2; D: -; CDR3: CSVDDRTNYGYTF; DNA: TGCAGCGTCGACGACAGGACTAACTATGGCTACACCTTC
V: TRBV12-3/TRBV12-4; size: -; J: TRBJ2-2; D: -; CDR3: CASSAGIGTGELFF; DNA: TGTGCCAGCAGCGCGGGAATAGGGACCGGGGAGCTGTTTTTT
V: TRBV7-2; size: -; J: TRBJ2-7; D: -; CDR3: CASSRPGGVEQYF; DNA: TGTGCCAGCAGCCGCCCCGGAGGTGTCGAGCAGTACTTC
V: TRBV2; size: few; J: TRBJ1-1; D: -; CDR3: CASSEVRTDLEAFF; DNA: TGTGCCAGCAGTGAAGTAAGAACGGACCTTGAAGCTTTCTTT
V: TRBV20-1; size: -; J: TRBJ1-1; D: -; CDR3: CSAPHRGWGNTEAFF; DNA: TGCAGTGCTCCACATCGGGGCTGGGGGAACACTGAAGCTTTCTTT
V: TRBV29-1; size: -; J: TRBJ2-1; D: -; CDR3: CSVVQSLYNEQFF; DNA: TGCAGCGTTGTCCAGTCCTTATACAATGAGCAGTTCTTC
V: TRBV11-2; size: -; J: TRBJ1-5; D: TRBD1; CDR3: CASSVPGGGQPQHF; DNA: TGTGCCAGCAGCGTTCCAGGGGGCGGACAGCCCCAGCATTTT
V: TRBV6-1; size: few; J: TRBJ1-5; D: TRBD1; CDR3: CASKRTGGGQPQHF; DNA: TGTGCCAGCAAAAGGACAGGGGGCGGTCAGCCCCAGCATTTT
V: TRBV15; size: few; J: TRBJ1-5; D: -; CDR3: CATSRVPLDSNQPQHF; DNA: TGTGCCACCAGCAGAGTGCCACTGGATAGCAATCAGCCCCAGCATTTT
V: TRBV27; size: few; J: TRBJ2-1; D: -; CDR3: CASSSRDSSSYNEQFF; DNA: TGTGCCAGCAGTTCAAGGGACTCGAGCTCCTACAATGAGCAGTTCTTC
V: TRBV4-1; size: -; J: TRBJ2-7; D: TRBD1; CDR3: CASSQGRDRPTYEQYF; DNA: TGCGCCAGCAGCCAAGGCAGGGACAGGCCGACCTACGAGCAGTACTTC
V: TRBV5-1; size: -; J: TRBJ2-5; D: TRBD2; CDR3: CASSEGLAGGETQYF; DNA: TGCGCCAGCAGCGAGGGACTAGCGGGAGGAGAGACCCAGTACTTC
V: TRBV6-2/TRBV6-3; size: -; J: TRBJ2-3; D: -; CDR3: CASSFGGLMGRTDTQYF; DNA: TGTGCCAGCAGCTTCGGAGGGCTTATGGGACGTACAGATACGCAGTATTTT
V: TRBV10-1; size: -; J: TRBJ1-1; D: TRBD1; CDR3: CASKAGGGEAFF; DNA: TGCGCCAGCAAAGCAGGGGGGGGTGAAGCTTTCTTT
V: TRBV15; size: -; J: TRBJ2-7; D: TRBD2; CDR3: CATRTGTRGSEQYF; DNA: TGTGCCACCCGCACCGGGACTAGAGGCTCCGAGCAGTACTTC
V: TRBV21-1; size: few; J: TRBJ2-5; D: -; CDR3: CASSLWFQETQYF; DNA: TGTGCCAGCAGCCTTTGGTTCCAAGAGACCCAGTACTTC
V: TRBV4-1; size: -; J: TRBJ2-4; D: -; CDR3: CASSQPRDGGNIQYF; DNA: TGCGCCAGCAGCCAGCCAAGGGACGGTGGGAACATTCAGTACTTC
V: TRBV2; size: few; J: TRBJ1-1; D: -; CDR3: CPALRDLDTEAFF; DNA: TGTCCCGCTCTCCGGGACCTGGACACTGAAGCTTTCTTT
V: TRBV7-2; size: few; J: TRBJ2-7; D: -; CDR3: CASSLIGGLDEQYF; DNA: TGTGCCAGCAGCTTAATAGGGGGGCTCGACGAGCAGTACTTC
V: TRBV5-1; size: -; J: TRBJ2-3; D: TRBD2; CDR3: CASSLPGLAKPDTQYF; DNA: TGCGCCAGCAGCCTTCCGGGACTAGCAAAGCCAGATACGCAGTATTTT
V: TRBV12-3/TRBV12-4; size: -; J: TRBJ2-7; D: -; CDR3: CASDSGTGEQYF; DNA: TGTGCCAGCGACTCAGGGACGGGGGAGCAGTACTTC
V: TRBV20-1; size: few; J: TRBJ1-1; D: -; CDR3: CSVTVTGNTEAFF; DNA: TGCAGTGTCACAGTCACAGGGAACACTGAAGCTTTCTTT
V: TRBV5-1; size: -; J: TRBJ2-1; D: -; CDR3: CASSLQVLSSYNEQFF; DNA: TGCGCCAGCAGCTTGCAGGTTCTAAGCTCCTACAATGAGCAGTTCTTC
V: TRBV18; size: few; J: TRBJ1-2; D: -; CDR3: CASSRTTGFFYGYTF; DNA: TGTGCCAGCTCACGAACTACAGGGTTTTTCTATGGCTACACCTTC
V: TRBV6-1; size: -; J: TRBJ2-7; D: TRBD2; CDR3: CASGTLAGDGEQYF; DNA: TGTGCCAGCGGAACACTAGCGGGAGACGGCGAGCAGTACTTC
V: TRBV5-1; size: few; J: TRBJ2-1; D: -; CDR3: CASSFWTALEQFF; DNA: TGCGCCAGCAGCTTCTGGACAGCCCTCGAGCAGTTCTTC